The 26 T cell receptor beta chains presented below share a single source sample, sequenced in a study of blood T cell repertoires in COVID-19. TCRdb keeps only in-frame clones here, not all; method: immunoSEQ multiplex PCR. The sample yields about 110,000 clones, roughly four fifths seen once. Sample: peripheral blood. These receptors were obtained from a woman aged 60-75 years with acute or convalescent COVID-19.

The V and J genes are TRBV24-1 and TRBJ1-1; D is undetermined. Trimming stripped 5 bases from V and 5 bases from J, with 11 bases between. This CDR3 is built from 13 residues. CDR1 KGHDR and CDR2 SFDVKD come from the germline V gene. In nucleotides, the CDR3 is TGTGCCACCAGTGTGAGGGTGTCTACTGAAGCTTTCTTT. It encodes CATSVRVSTEAFF.

This chain connects TRBV4-3 to TRBJ1-5, with D possibly being TRBD1 (5 bases). The CDR3 contains 14 residues. The germline V and J ends were trimmed by 0 bases and 8 bases, with 11 bases remaining between them. Germline V gene data show CDR1 as LGHNA and CDR2 as YSLEER. For the CDR3, the DNA is TGCGCCAGCAGCCAAGATTTTGTAGGGGAGCCCCAGCATTTT. The encoded protein is CASSQDFVGEPQHF.

This chain links TRBV5-6 with TRBJ1-6, with D perhaps matching TRBD1 (5 bases). V dropped 4 bases and J dropped 2 bases, with 10 bases sitting between them. The germline CDR1 and CDR2 sequences are SGHDT and YYEEEE. This CDR3 has 15 amino acids. CDR3 DNA: TGTGCCAGCAGCCCCAGGGTAGCCTATAATTCACCCCTCCACTTT. Translated: CASSPRVAYNSPLHF.

The chain uses TRBV7-2 and TRBJ1-3; D not certain. Trimming cost V 5 bases and J 1 base, with 12 bases left between them. The CDR3 extends over 15 amino acids. CDR1 and CDR2 (germline): SGHTA, FQGNSA. The CDR3 is CASSAYSRSGNTIYF. DNA for the CDR3: TGTGCCAGCAGCGCGTACTCTCGGTCTGGAAACACCATATATTTT.

The chain joins TRBV6-6 to TRBJ2-5; 8 bases agree with TRBD1. Germline trimming cut 5 bases from V and 3 bases from J; bases unmatched to any gene: 5. The germline V gene has CDR1 MNHNY and CDR2 SVGAGI (reference sequence). The CDR3 is 14 residues long. This chain's CDR3 is CASSTPTGEETQYF. The CDR3 DNA sequence: TGTGCCAGCAGTACCCCGACAGGGGAAGAGACCCAGTACTTC.

This chain joins TRBV7-9 and TRBJ2-3; D is unresolved. Germline lookup yields CDR1 SEHNR and CDR2 FQNEAQ (reference sequence). V lost 4 bases to trimming and J lost 1 base, with 6 bases between them. The CDR3 spans 13 residues. The CDR3 region has the DNA TGTGCCAGCAGCTCCCCCGGCACAGATACGCAGTATTTT. It yields the protein CASSSPGTDTQYF.

There are a few counts of this clone. The chain is built from TRBV9 and TRBJ1-5, with D possibly TRBD1 on 6 matching bases. The CDR3 covers 14 residues. CDR1 SGDLS and CDR2 YYNGEE come from the germline V gene. V was pared by 3 bases and J by 3 bases, with 10 bases between. The CDR3 protein is CASSARQDNQPQHF. The CDR3 bases are TGTGCCAGCAGCGCGAGACAGGACAATCAGCCCCAGCATTTT.

The chain recombines TRBV6-5 with TRBJ1-2, with a tentative D call TRBD1 (6 bases). CDR1 and CDR2 from the germline V gene are MNHEY and SVGAGI. The CDR3 runs to 14 residues. V lost 6 bases and J 4 bases, leaving 15 bases between the germline ends. CDR3 in DNA: TGTGCCAGCAGCTCCCGAACAGGGCTCTATGGCTACACCTTC. The encoded protein is CASSSRTGLYGYTF.

This sequence joins TRBV6-2 or TRBV6-3 and TRBJ2-3, with 10 bases that match TRBD2. CDR3 length: 17 residues. V dropped 5 bases and J dropped 6; count of bases not matched to a gene: 14. Germline loops: CDR1 MNHEY, CDR2 SVGEGT. The CDR3 protein is CASSGASGGTQGDTQYF. For the CDR3, the DNA is TGTGCCAGCAGTGGGGCTAGCGGGGGCACGCAGGGGGATACGCAGTATTTT.

CDR3: CASSSSGTGSNIQYF. The DNA for the CDR3 is TGTGCCAGCAGCTCCTCCGGGACAGGGAGTAACATTCAGTACTTC. The chain uses TRBV5-6 and TRBJ2-4; 9 nucleotides align to TRBD1. Germline CDR1 reads SGHDT; CDR2 reads YYEEEE. The ends lost 3 bases at V and 7 bases at J; junction bases unmatched: 8. The CDR3 is 15 amino acids.

This rearrangement joins TRBV11-2 to TRBJ2-3, with D hard to call. Looked up from germline, CDR1 is SGHAT and CDR2 is FQNNGV. Trimming removed 2 bases from V and 6 bases from J, with 9 bases in between. There are 13 residues in the CDR3. CDR3 nucleotides: TGTGCCAGCAGCTTATACCAGGCCGATACGCAGTATTTT. Protein: CASSLYQADTQYF. Looking up the rest from reference TRBV11-2 and TRBJ2-3 gives the full variable domain: EAGVAQSPRYKIIEKRQSVAFWCNPISGHATLYWYQQILGQGPKLLIQFQNNGVVDDSQLPKDRFSAERLKGVDSTLKIQPAKLEDSAVYLCASSLYQADTQYFGPGTRLTVL.

V usage is TRBV19 and J usage is TRBJ2-7; 13 bases are a match to TRBD2. J was trimmed by 2 bases and V by 6 bases; bases with no gene match: 13. CDR1 is LNHDA and CDR2 is SQIVND in the germline V gene (reference sequence). The CDR3 is 18 amino acids. The DNA of the CDR3 is TGTGCCAGTAGCAGGGGACTAGCGGGGATGGACCGAACCTACGAGCAGTACTTC. This codes for CASSRGLAGMDRTYEQYF.

The chain has TRBV5-1 and TRBJ2-7; no definite D call. This CDR3 is built from 11 residues. Trimming removed 4 bases at V and 3 bases at J, with 5 bases between. Germline V gene data show CDR1 as SGHRS and CDR2 as YFSETQ. The chain's CDR3 is CASSADYEQYF. The CDR3 DNA is TGCGCCAGCAGCGCGGACTACGAGCAGTACTTC.

The chain links TRBV3-1 (or the pseudogene TRBV3-2) to TRBJ1-5, with D possibly matching TRBD1 (6 bases). Trimming shortened V by 4 bases and J by 8 bases, and 15 bases separated the two germline ends. In germline, CDR1 is LGHDT, CDR2 YNNKEL (reference sequence). The CDR3 length is 14 residues. The CDR3: CASSPRGAGEPQHF. The DNA for the CDR3 is TGTGCCAGCAGCCCGCGGGGGGCCGGGGAGCCCCAGCATTTT.

The chain uses TRBV28 and TRBJ1-2; TRBD1 might be the D (5 bases). Trimming stripped 3 bases from V and 5 bases from J, with 13 bases between. The CDR3 covers 14 residues. From germline, CDR1 is MDHEN and CDR2 SYDVKM. CDR3 residues: CASSLGAGWYGYTF. The DNA of the CDR3 is TGTGCCAGCAGTTTGGGTGCAGGGTGGTATGGCTACACCTTC.

The chain links TRBV4-2 to TRBJ2-5; D possibly corresponds to TRBD1 (5 bases). V shed 1 base and J shed 3 bases, with 6 bases lying between them. The CDR3 sequence is 13 residues long. CDR1 is LGHNA and CDR2 is YNFKEQ in the germline V gene. CDR3 DNA sequence: TGTGCCAGCAGCCAAGCCAGGGAAGAGACCCAGTACTTC. Amino acids: CASSQAREETQYF.

V and J are TRBV7-3 and TRBJ2-1; the D gene is possibly TRBD1 (5 bases). This CDR3 contains 15 residues. V was shortened by 3 bases and J by 3 bases, with 12 bases between the two germline ends. CDR1 SGHTA and CDR2 FQGTGA come from the germline V gene. As DNA, the CDR3 is TGTGCCAGCAGCTTCCTCGTGGGGCACTACAATGAGCAGTTCTTC. Protein product: CASSFLVGHYNEQFF.

CDR3 sequence (DNA): TGTGCCAGTGGGCAGAGGGACACTGAAGCTTTCTTT. Translation: CASGQRDTEAFF. V gene TRBV19 combines with J gene TRBJ1-1; the D is unclear. The germline CDR1 and CDR2 sequences are LNHDA and SQIVND (reference sequence). The CDR3 loop spans 12 amino acids. With 8 bases removed from V and 3 bases from J, the gap between germline ends came to 10 bases.

J is TRBJ1-3 and V is TRBV9; maybe TRBD1 (6 bases). CDR3 length: 16 amino acids. V was pared by 4 bases and J by 0 bases, with 14 bases between. The germline CDR1 and CDR2 sequences are SGDLS and YYNGEE. The CDR3 is CASSPGQLGSGNTIYF. The CDR3 nucleotides read TGTGCCAGCAGCCCTGGACAGTTAGGCTCTGGAAACACCATATATTTT.

This chain connects TRBV2 to TRBJ2-7; TRBD2 agrees at 10 bases. V was pared by 8 bases and J by 6 bases, with 13 bases of the junction left unmatched. The CDR3 spans 15 residues. Germline V CDR1 and CDR2: SNHLY, FYNNEI. The CDR3 here is CASRQTVAGGFEQYF. The CDR3 nucleotides are TGTGCCAGCCGGCAGACTGTAGCGGGGGGTTTCGAGCAGTACTTC.

The genes are TRBV7-2 and TRBJ1-5, with 10 bases aligning to TRBD1. The germline V gene has CDR1 SGHTA and CDR2 FQGNSA. J was trimmed by 0 bases and V by 0 bases; bases with no gene match: 8. The CDR3 sequence is 19 residues long. As DNA, the CDR3 is TGTGCCAGCAGCTTAGCCCCGGGACAGGGGCGGGGTAGCAATCAGCCCCAGCATTTT. This encodes CASSLAPGQGRGSNQPQHF.

V gene TRBV12-3 or TRBV12-4 combines with J gene TRBJ2-5; 8 nucleotides align to TRBD2. CDR3 size: 12 residues. V shed 6 bases and J 5 bases; nucleotides not matched to a gene: 2. The CDR3 loop is CASSRGGETQYF. As DNA, the CDR3 is TGTGCCAGCAGCCGCGGGGGGGAGACCCAGTACTTC.

The chain links TRBV5-1 to TRBJ2-6; D is unresolved. The V and J ends lost 0 bases and 1 base respectively, with 11 bases between them. Germline CDR1 reads SGHRS; CDR2 reads YFSETQ. This CDR3 is 17 amino acids long. CDR3 amino acids: CASSLEATRSGANVLTF. The CDR3 bases are TGCGCCAGCAGCTTGGAAGCGACGCGATCTGGGGCCAACGTCCTGACTTTC.

The rearrangement uses TRBV5-4 and TRBJ1-5; D is unresolved. The CDR3 runs to 14 residues. Trimming took 1 base from V and 3 from J, leaving 8 bases between them. Germline CDR1 reads SGHNT; CDR2 reads YYREEE (reference sequence). The CDR3 protein is CASSLSGNNQPQHF. The CDR3 coding sequence is TGTGCCAGCAGCTTGTCGGGAAACAATCAGCCCCAGCATTTT. Looking up the rest from reference TRBV5-4 and TRBJ1-5 gives the full variable domain: ETGVTQSPTHLIKTRGQQVTLRCSSQSGHNTVSWYQQALGQGPQFIFQYYREEENGRGNFPPRFSGLQFPNYSSELNVNALELDDSALYLCASSLSGNNQPQHFGDGTRLSIL.

This chain joins TRBV11-2 and TRBJ1-4; D remains ambiguous. Looked up from germline, CDR1 is SGHAT and CDR2 is FQNNGV. The CDR3 totals 13 residues. V was shortened by 6 bases and J by 0 bases, with 5 bases between the two germline ends. CDR3 protein: CASRRATNEKLFF. CDR3 DNA sequence: TGTGCCAGCAGGCGTGCAACTAATGAAAAACTGTTTTTT.

There are a few counts of this clone. The rearrangement uses TRBV4-1 and TRBJ1-2, with 9 bases fitting TRBD1. Trimming at V came to 3 bases and at J to 6 bases, leaving 8 bases not matched to a gene. Germline lookup yields CDR1 MGHRA and CDR2 YSYEKL. This CDR3 is 15 amino acids long. The DNA for the CDR3 is TGCGCCAGCAGCCAGCAGGGACAGGGCAGAGATGGCTACACCTTC. This translates into CASSQQGQGRDGYTF.